A selection of T cell receptor beta chains follows, all from one sample in a study of blood T cell repertoires in COVID-19. Sequencing used immunoSEQ multiplex PCR; TCRdb keeps in-frame clones, though not all of them. Found here are some 290,000 clones, around 92% of them singletons; the top ten hold roughly a tenth. Material for sequencing was PBMCs or T cells enriched from blood (not recorded which). The receptors were gathered from a young woman who had recovered from COVID-19. CDR3s include the opening cysteine and the closing phenylalanine or tryptophan. Each record gives: D gene, CDR3 length, V gene, J gene, clone size, CDR3 DNA, CDR3 protein. A D gene is named only where the DNA matches it firmly. Clone size, where shown, is once, few, many, or a class for clones that have expanded.

TRBD2,14,TRBV4-1,TRBJ2-7,.,TGCGCCAGCAGCAGACTAGCGGGCCCCTACGAGCAGTACTTC,CASSRLAGPYEQYF
TRBD1,14,TRBV28,TRBJ1-2,few,TGTGCCAGCGGGACGGTCCGGGACAGGGTCGGCTACACCTTC,CASGTVRDRVGYTF
.,15,TRBV27,TRBJ1-1,.,TGTGCCAGCAGTTCGGTTTCCGGGTGGGACACTGAAGCTTTCTTT,CASSSVSGWDTEAFF
TRBD1,13,TRBV5-1,TRBJ1-6,.,TGCGCCAGCACCGTCGACAGGGATTCACCCCTCCACTTT,CASTVDRDSPLHF
TRBD2,15,TRBV6-5,TRBJ2-2,.,TGTGCCAGCAGTCCAGCGGGAGCGTTGGGCGGGGAGCTGTTTTTT,CASSPAGALGGELFF
.,15,TRBV27,TRBJ2-5,.,TGTGCCAGCAGTTTATTCCACGGACACGAAGAGACCCAGTACTTC,CASSLFHGHEETQYF
TRBD1,15,TRBV4-2,TRBJ1-5,.,TGTGCCAGCAGCCAAGGGACAGGCTTTGGTCAGCCCCAGCATTTT,CASSQGTGFGQPQHF
.,13,TRBV5-1,TRBJ1-1,.,TGCGCCAGCAGCTTAACAGGGAACACTGAAGCTTTCTTT,CASSLTGNTEAFF
TRBD2,19,TRBV7-2,TRBJ2-5,.,TGTGCCAGCAGCTACAGGGGTAGCGGGAGGGCCGTTATAGAGGAGACCCAGTACTTC,CASSYRGSGRAVIEETQYF
.,19,TRBV29-1,TRBJ1-2,.,TGCAGCGTAACCAAACCACTAACAGTTAATACGGGAAGTGACTATGGCTACACCTTC,CSVTKPLTVNTGSDYGYTF
.,15,TRBV18,TRBJ1-4,once,TGTGCCAGCTCACGCCAACAGGGCCTAAATGAAAAACTGTTTTTT,CASSRQQGLNEKLFF
.,14,TRBV25-1,TRBJ2-7,.,TGTGCCAGCAGGCAGGGGAGTTGGTCCTACGAGCAGTACTTC,CASRQGSWSYEQYF
.,15,TRBV9,TRBJ1-4,once,TGTGCCAGCAGCGTAGACGGGGCGGCGGGGGAAAAACTGTTTTTT,CASSVDGAAGEKLFF
.,18,TRBV10-3,TRBJ1-5,.,TGTGCCATCAGTGAACGTTTGGTGGGCAGTTCTGGCAATCAGCCCCAGCATTTT,CAISERLVGSSGNQPQHF
.,12,TRBV7-9,TRBJ2-7,once,TGTGCCAGCAGCCCACTTGATCGCGAGCAGTACTTC,CASSPLDREQYF
TRBD1,17,TRBV19,TRBJ1-5,.,TGTGCCAGTAGTTTACTCACAGGGGTCGAGCTAAATCAGCCCCAGCATTTT,CASSLLTGVELNQPQHF
TRBD2,15,TRBV28,TRBJ2-5,.,TGTGCCAGCAGCTCTGGACTAGCGGGAGAAGAGACCCAGTACTTC,CASSSGLAGEETQYF
TRBD2,16,TRBV7-9,TRBJ2-1,once,TGTGCCAGCAGCTTAAGATCTAGCGGGCACGTCAATGAGCAGTTCTTC,CASSLRSSGHVNEQFF
.,18,TRBV5-8,TRBJ2-1,.,TGTGCCAGCAGCCGCCCGTTCCGGGGGGCTAGCTCCTACAATGAGCAGTTCTTC,CASSRPFRGASSYNEQFF
TRBD1,15,TRBV9,TRBJ1-5,few,TGTGCCAGCAGCCCGTCAGGACAGGATCCGTTCCCCCAGCATTTT,CASSPSGQDPFPQHF
TRBD1,13,TRBV30,TRBJ1-6,.,TGTGCCTGGAGCCAGGGGGGAAATTCACCCCTCCACTTT,CAWSQGGNSPLHF
.,15,TRBV4-1,TRBJ2-7,.,TGCGCCAGCAGCCATCCCACAGGGACTAACTACGAGCAGTACTTC,CASSHPTGTNYEQYF
TRBD2,16,TRBV5-1,TRBJ2-3,.,TGCGCCAGCAGCGTCAGACTAGCGGGAAGCACAGATACGCAGTATTTT,CASSVRLAGSTDTQYF
TRBD2,16,TRBV10-3,TRBJ2-5,.,TGTGCCATCAGCGCCCAGTTAGCGGGTACACAAGAGACCCAGTACTTC,CAISAQLAGTQETQYF
.,14,TRBV10-3,TRBJ1-1,.,TGTGCCATCAGACGGGCGGGACCGGGGACTGAAGCTTTCTTT,CAIRRAGPGTEAFF
TRBD1,13,TRBV24-1,TRBJ1-5,once,TGTGCCACCTCAGGGGGAGGAAATCAGCCCCAGCATTTT,CATSGGGNQPQHF
TRBD1,15,TRBV11-3,TRBJ1-1,.,TGTGCCAGCAGCTTTATACAGGGGAGTGACACTGAAGCTTTCTTT,CASSFIQGSDTEAFF
.,13,TRBV12-3/TRBV12-4,TRBJ2-7,.,TGTGCCAGCAGTTCCCGTGGACATAACGAGCAGTACTTC,CASSSRGHNEQYF
.,17,TRBV18,TRBJ2-2,.,TGTGCCAGCTCACCGATGATCTTAGAAGGGAGCACCGGGGAGCTGTTTTTT,CASSPMILEGSTGELFF
TRBD2,19,TRBV19,TRBJ2-2,once,TGTGCCAGTAGTGCATCGGGACTAGCGGCGGGAAGAAACACCGGGGAGCTGTTTTTT,CASSASGLAAGRNTGELFF
TRBD1,16,TRBV25-1,TRBJ2-7,few,TGTGCCAGCAGTCAGAGCGCAGGGGGACGAGACTACGAGCAGTACTTC,CASSQSAGGRDYEQYF
TRBD1,16,TRBV18,TRBJ2-1,.,TGTGCCAGCTCACCCCGGACAGGGGTTGTATACAATGAGCAGTTCTTC,CASSPRTGVVYNEQFF
.,17,TRBV3-1/TRBV3-2,TRBJ2-3,.,TGTGCCAGCAGCCAAGATTTCCGTAGCGGATACACAGATACGCAGTATTTT,CASSQDFRSGYTDTQYF
TRBD2,17,TRBV9,TRBJ2-2,.,TGTGCCAGCAGCGTAGGGCTAGCGGGAGCGAACACCGGGGAGCTGTTTTTT,CASSVGLAGANTGELFF
.,11,TRBV29-1,TRBJ2-1,.,TGCAGCGTTTTAGAATACAATGAGCAGTTCTTC,CSVLEYNEQFF
TRBD1,13,TRBV28,TRBJ1-4,.,TGTGCCAGCGGGTCGACAGGGATAAAAAAACTGTTTTTT,CASGSTGIKKLFF
.,15,TRBV19,TRBJ2-1,.,TGTGCCAGTACCCTCGTCAGCGCTGGCTACAATGAGCAGTTCTTC,CASTLVSAGYNEQFF
TRBD1,16,TRBV15,TRBJ1-5,.,TGTGCCACCAGCAGACTGGACAGGGGGGGCAATCAGCCCCAGCATTTT,CATSRLDRGGNQPQHF
.,17,TRBV27,TRBJ2-6,once,TGTGCCAGCAGCCAACAGGGAAGCTACTCTGGGGCCAACGTCCTGACTTTC,CASSQQGSYSGANVLTF
.,14,TRBV7-9,TRBJ2-7,few,TGTGCCAGCAGCTTAAGCTACAGCTACTACGAGCAGTACTTC,CASSLSYSYYEQYF
.,15,TRBV9,TRBJ2-1,.,TGTGCCAGCAGCGTTAGCTCCCTACTTTACAATGAGCAGTTCTTC,CASSVSSLLYNEQFF
TRBD1,14,TRBV30,TRBJ1-4,.,TGTGCCTGCGCACAGGGGCCGGCTTGGGAAAAACTGTTTTTT,CACAQGPAWEKLFF
.,13,TRBV30,TRBJ1-1,.,TGTGCCTGTCTATTGGGAGGGCCCACTGAAGCTTTCTTT,CACLLGGPTEAFF
.,12,TRBV5-6,TRBJ2-7,.,TGTGCCAGCAGCTTGGGTTTTAACGAGCAGTACTTC,CASSLGFNEQYF
.,14,TRBV6-5,TRBJ1-1,.,TGTGCCAGCAGTTGGGGGGGTGGGAGCACTGAAGCTTTCTTT,CASSWGGGSTEAFF
.,15,TRBV27,TRBJ2-7,.,TGTGCCAGCAGTTTATTAACAGCTACCCTCCACGAGCAGTACTTC,CASSLLTATLHEQYF
TRBD1,17,TRBV10-3,TRBJ1-1,.,TGTGCCATCCGTCCATGGACAGGGATGAGGGTGAACACTGAAGCTTTCTTT,CAIRPWTGMRVNTEAFF